The next 28 T cell receptor beta chains were all read from a single sample in a study of blood T cell repertoires in COVID-19. Data came from immunoSEQ multiplex PCR; TCRdb stores just in-frame clones and leaves some out. Among around 240,000 clones listed, around 85% were seen once. The sequencing input was peripheral blood. These TCRs come from a woman in her twenties or thirties who had recovered from COVID-19.

The CDR3 sequence is CASSSEGFLEAFF. CDR3 nucleotide sequence: TGTGCCAGCAGCTCAGAGGGTTTTCTTGAAGCTTTCTTT. This chain connects TRBV7-9 to TRBJ1-1, with no clear D. Germline V gene sequence: CDR1 SEHNR, CDR2 FQNEAQ (reference sequence). CDR3 length: 13 residues. V gave up 4 bases and J gave up 7 bases, with 13 bases separating them.

The chain employs TRBV19 and TRBJ2-1; the D gene is possibly TRBD2 (6 bases). V shed 3 bases and J shed 0 bases, with 9 bases lying between them. Germline CDR1 and CDR2: LNHDA and SQIVND (reference sequence). The CDR3 spans 15 residues. Here the CDR3 DNA reads TGTGCCAGTAGTATGGCGGGGAGCTCCTACAATGAGCAGTTCTTC. Its translation: CASSMAGSSYNEQFF.

The rearrangement links TRBV5-1 to TRBJ2-3; D is undetermined. The V end lost 1 base, the J end lost 1 base, and 13 bases lay between the germline ends. The germline gives CDR1 SGHRS, CDR2 YFSETQ. The length of the CDR3 is 16 residues. This chain's CDR3 is CASSLFGQWGTDTQYF. The CDR3, as DNA: TGCGCCAGCAGCTTGTTTGGGCAGTGGGGCACAGATACGCAGTATTTT.

The chain combines TRBV7-2 with TRBJ2-3, with TRBD2 as a possible D gene (7 bases). This CDR3 has 15 residues. Trimming took off 5 bases at V and 2 bases at J, with 14 bases between the two ends. Germline CDR1 is SGHTA and CDR2 is FQGNSA. CDR3 coding DNA: TGTGCCAGCAGCGATCAGGGGAGGGACACAGATACGCAGTATTTT. Translation gives CASSDQGRDTDTQYF.

This clone was counted once. V is TRBV7-8 and J is TRBJ2-1; D is perhaps TRBD1 (5 bases). The CDR3 runs to 16 residues. The V end lost 5 bases, the J end lost 8 bases, and 22 bases lay between the germline ends. CDR1 and CDR2 (germline): SGHVS, FQNEAQ. CDR3: CASSLISPKGIDEQFF. Here the CDR3 DNA reads TGTGCCAGCAGCCTAATCTCGCCCAAGGGGATCGATGAGCAGTTCTTC.

This rearrangement joins TRBV15 to TRBJ1-5; 8 bases line up with TRBD1. Germline V gene lookup returns CDR1 LNHNV and CDR2 YYDKDF (reference sequence). The CDR3 length is 14 residues. V lost 2 bases, J lost 4 bases, and 1 base stayed unmatched. The CDR3: CATSRRTGNQPQHF. The CDR3 nucleotides read TGTGCCACCAGCAGACGGACAGGGAATCAGCCCCAGCATTTT.

This chain connects TRBV5-1 to TRBJ1-5, with 8 bases fitting TRBD1. Per germline, CDR1 SGHRS and CDR2 YFSETQ. This CDR3 contains 14 residues. V shed 4 bases, J shed 2 bases, and the junction held 2 bases outside the gene matches. The CDR3 is CASSPGQGNQPQHF. CDR3 bases: TGCGCCAGCAGCCCGGGACAGGGCAATCAGCCCCAGCATTTT. Full variable domain (rest looked up from reference TRBV5-1 and TRBJ1-5): KAGVTQTPRYLIKTRGQQVTLSCSPISGHRSVSWYQQTPGQGLQFLFEYFSETQRNKGNFPGRFSGRQFSNSRSEMNVSTLELGDSALYLCASSPGQGNQPQHFGDGTRLSIL.

V and J are TRBV7-3 and TRBJ2-5; TRBD1 is a possible D gene (7 bases). The ends were cut back, 6 bases at V and 5 bases at J, with 13 bases in the middle. The CDR3 is made up of 13 amino acids. Germline lookup yields CDR1 SGHTA and CDR2 FQGTGA. The CDR3 DNA sequence: TGTGCCAGCAGGCCAGGGGGGCGGGAGACCCAGTACTTC. It yields the protein CASRPGGRETQYF.

This chain joins TRBV19 and TRBJ1-1; TRBD1 agrees at 8 bases. The CDR3 extends over 13 amino acids. Germline V gives CDR1 LNHDA, CDR2 SQIVND (reference sequence). Trimming removed 4 bases from V and 6 bases from J; junction bases left unmatched: 4. The CDR3 bases are TGTGCCAGTAGTACTCAGGGGGCATCTGAAGCTTTCTTT. It yields the protein CASSTQGASEAFF.

This clone has only one observation. V gene TRBV6-5 combines with J gene TRBJ1-2; 8 nucleotides line up with TRBD1. V dropped 7 bases and J dropped 4; count of bases not matched to a gene: 8. Germline CDR1 MNHEY, CDR2 SVGAGI. CDR3 length: 14 amino acids. The CDR3 DNA reads as TGTGCCAGCACCCCGACAGGGGACCTCTATGGCTACACCTTC. Residues: CASTPTGDLYGYTF.

Only one count was recorded for this clone. J is TRBJ1-1 and V is TRBV9; 8 nucleotides align to TRBD1. V lost 3 bases to trimming and J lost 1 base; unmatched junction nucleotides: 11. This CDR3 is built from 17 residues. Germline CDR1 reads SGDLS; CDR2 reads YYNGEE. CDR3 sequence: CASSAPPWTGRNTEAFF. For the CDR3, the DNA is TGTGCCAGCAGCGCTCCCCCCTGGACAGGGAGGAACACTGAAGCTTTCTTT.

This clone was seen a handful of times. The V call is TRBV6-5, the J call TRBJ2-1; perhaps TRBD1 as D (6 bases). Trimming left V 4 bases short and J 8 bases short, with 12 bases between. The CDR3 runs 13 residues. The V gene's germline CDR1 is MNHEY and CDR2 SVGAGI. CDR3 in DNA: TGTGCCAGCAGTTTCTACAGGGCGGATGAGCAGTTCTTC. Protein product: CASSFYRADEQFF.

The rearrangement links TRBV29-1 to TRBJ2-2; no reliable D call. The CDR3 covers 11 residues. V was shortened by 6 bases and J by 4 bases, with 6 bases between the two germline ends. The germline gives CDR1 SQVTM, CDR2 ANQGSEA. CDR3 sequence (DNA): TGCAGCGTATGGAGCACCGGGGAGCTGTTTTTT. Translated: CSVWSTGELFF.

The chain combines TRBV18 with TRBJ1-2; perhaps TRBD1 as D (5 bases). V lost 4 bases, J lost 4 bases, and 7 bases lay in between. From germline, CDR1 is KGHSH and CDR2 LQKENI. The CDR3 covers 12 residues. CDR3 in amino acids: CASSLDSYGYTF. CDR3 sequence (DNA): TGTGCCAGCTCACTCGACAGCTATGGCTACACCTTC.

V gene TRBV5-6 combines with J gene TRBJ2-4; 11 positions match TRBD1. The J segment lost 7 bases and the V segment lost 3 bases, leaving 3 bases of the junction unmatched. CDR3 length: 14 amino acids. Germline V gene sequence: CDR1 SGHDT, CDR2 YYEEEE. CDR3 sequence: CASSSGTGGNIQYF. The CDR3 nucleotides read TGTGCCAGCAGCTCCGGGACAGGGGGTAACATTCAGTACTTC.

The V call is TRBV19, the J call TRBJ2-7, with TRBD1 matching over 7 bases. V was pared by 7 bases and J by 1 base, with 4 bases of the junction left unmatched. The CDR3 runs 13 residues. CDR1 is LNHDA and CDR2 is SQIVND in the germline V gene (reference sequence). CDR3 sequence reads: CASTGDSSYEQYF. The CDR3 bases are TGTGCCAGTACTGGGGACAGTTCCTACGAGCAGTACTTC.

The chain links TRBV29-1 to TRBJ2-5; 12 nucleotides agree with TRBD1. Trimming removed 5 bases from V and 5 bases from J; junction bases left unmatched: 9. Germline CDR1 SQVTM, CDR2 ANQGSEA. The CDR3 length is 15 residues. CDR3 in amino acids: CSVIRDRGRWETQYF. CDR3 coding DNA: TGCAGCGTTATCCGGGACAGGGGGCGGTGGGAGACCCAGTACTTC.

Concerning this clone: Other DNA sequences from this sample encode an identical CDR3 as well. The genes are TRBV12-3 or TRBV12-4 and TRBJ2-5; D possibly corresponds to TRBD2 (6 bases). The CDR3 extends over 13 amino acids. Trimming cost V 3 bases and J 3 bases, with 8 bases left between them. CDR3 residues: CASSLSGEETQYF. CDR3 coding DNA: TGTGCCAGCAGTTTGTCGGGGGAAGAGACCCAGTACTTC.

CDR3 coding DNA: TGTGCCAGCAGTCTACTAGGTGGGGGCACAGATACGCAGTATTTT. Protein product: CASSLLGGGTDTQYF. The chain couples TRBV6-4 to TRBJ2-3, with D possibly being TRBD2 (5 bases). Deletions cut 5 bases from V and 1 base from J, with 13 bases between. CDR3 length: 15 residues. The V gene's germline CDR1 is MRHNA and CDR2 SNTAGT.

This clone was seen a single time. The chain uses TRBV10-3 and TRBJ1-5, with 9 bases identical to TRBD1. V trimming: 6 bases; J trimming: 2 bases; junction bases outside the gene matches: 11. Germline CDR1 and CDR2: ENHRY and SYGVKD. This CDR3 spans 17 amino acids. DNA for the CDR3: TGTGCCATCAGCCGGGACAGGGTTATTCAGGGCAATCAGCCCCAGCATTTT. This sequence encodes CAISRDRVIQGNQPQHF.

The chain has TRBV6-5 and TRBJ2-3; a weak D match, TRBD2 (6 bases). Germline V CDR1 and CDR2: MNHEY, SVGAGI. The CDR3 length is 15 residues. Trimming left V 6 bases short and J 0 bases short, with 13 bases between. In nucleotides, the CDR3 is TGTGCCAGCAGCGGGACTTCTCCTAGCACAGATACGCAGTATTTT. This codes for CASSGTSPSTDTQYF.

V and J are TRBV13 and TRBJ2-7, with 11 bases that match TRBD1. The ends lost 2 bases at V and 5 bases at J; junction bases unmatched: 2. CDR1 and CDR2 (germline): PRHDT, FYEKMQ (reference sequence). The CDR3 is 14 residues long. CDR3 bases: TGTGCCAGCAGCTTAAGGGACAGGGGGAACGAGCAGTACTTC. This encodes CASSLRDRGNEQYF.

This sequence joins TRBV11-1 and TRBJ1-3, with D possibly matching TRBD1 (5 bases). The germline gives CDR1 SGHAT, CDR2 FQDESV (reference sequence). The CDR3 covers 14 residues. The germline V and J ends were trimmed by 5 bases and 5 bases, with 13 bases remaining between them. The CDR3 DNA sequence: TGTGCCAGCAGCACTGGACACCAACGAAACACCATATATTTT. It encodes CASSTGHQRNTIYF.

The CDR3 DNA reads TGTGCCAGGACCACTAGCGGGATTTACAATGAGCAGTTCTTC. Residues: CARTTSGIYNEQFF. The chain carries TRBV19 and TRBJ2-1; TRBD2 agrees at 10 bases. The germline V gene has CDR1 LNHDA and CDR2 SQIVND (reference sequence). The CDR3 runs 14 residues. The V segment lost 9 bases and the J segment 4 bases; nucleotides outside the gene matches: 6.

V usage is TRBV5-1 and J usage is TRBJ1-2; no reliable D call. The CDR3 is made up of 15 amino acids. Trimming took 4 bases from V and 7 from J, leaving 20 bases between them. CDR1 SGHRS and CDR2 YFSETQ come from the germline V gene. The CDR3 DNA reads as TGCGCCAGCAGCAGTGATGGGAGGACGTATCTTGGCTACACCTTC. This encodes CASSSDGRTYLGYTF. Supplemented by reference TRBV5-1 and TRBJ1-2, the full variable domain reads KAGVTQTPRYLIKTRGQQVTLSCSPISGHRSVSWYQQTPGQGLQFLFEYFSETQRNKGNFPGRFSGRQFSNSRSEMNVSTLELGDSALYLCASSSDGRTYLGYTFGSGTRLTVV.

The chain combines TRBV27 with TRBJ1-2; 10 nucleotides align to TRBD1. Germline trimming cut 5 bases from V and 8 bases from J; bases unmatched to any gene: 11. In germline, CDR1 is MNHEY, CDR2 SMNVEV (reference sequence). The CDR3 is made up of 15 amino acids. This CDR3 reads CASSRTPGQGRGYTF. CDR3 sequence (DNA): TGTGCCAGCAGTCGAACGCCGGGACAGGGGCGCGGCTACACCTTC.

The chain combines TRBV13 with TRBJ1-2; D not resolved. V lost 5 bases and J 7 bases, leaving 11 bases between the germline ends. Germline values: CDR1 PRHDT, CDR2 FYEKMQ (reference sequence). The CDR3 is 12 amino acids. CDR3 coding DNA: TGTGCCAGCAGCGATTCGGTATTTGGCTACACCTTC. Encoded protein: CASSDSVFGYTF.

The chain combines TRBV9 with TRBJ2-3, with 14 positions matching TRBD2. Per germline, CDR1 SGDLS and CDR2 YYNGEE. The CDR3 loop spans 17 amino acids. The V and J ends lost 3 bases and 4 bases, in that order; junction bases with no gene match: 7. In nucleotides, the CDR3 is TGTGCCAGCAGCGAGACTAGCGGGGGGGCGTGGCCAGATACGCAGTATTTT. Its translation: CASSETSGGAWPDTQYF.